These T cell receptor beta chains were read from a single sample in a study of brain T cells in children with intractable seizures. The data were produced by immunoSEQ multiplex PCR, yet TCRdb's version contains in-frame clones alone and is incomplete. The sample holds about 350,000 clones, 93% seen once. The source material was peripheral blood, sampled 4 to 5 months after surgery. The receptors shown here come from a boy younger than two with tuberous sclerosis and intractable seizures. CDR3s include the opening cysteine and the closing phenylalanine or tryptophan. A D gene is named only where the DNA matches it firmly. Clone size is not always given. Where it is, it says once, few, many or a class for expanded clones.

v_gene	j_gene	d_gene	abundance	CDR3nt	CDR3aa
TRBV5-5	TRBJ2-6	-	once	TGTGCCAGCAGCCAGGGGGGCAGGTCCTCTGGGGCCAACGTCCTGACTTTC	CASSQGGRSSGANVLTF
TRBV7-9	TRBJ1-3	-	-	TGTGCCAGCAGCTCGGGTCTATACTCTGGAAACACCATATATTTT	CASSSGLYSGNTIYF
TRBV27	TRBJ2-6	-	medium-sized	TGTGCCTCGGGCACCCTGTTGGTCTCTGGGGCCAACGTCCTGACTTTC	CASGTLLVSGANVLTF
TRBV7-3	TRBJ1-4	-	-	TGTGCCAGCAGCTCGACAGGCTCGTCTAATGAAAAACTGTTTTTT	CASSSTGSSNEKLFF
TRBV30	TRBJ1-2	-	-	TGTGCCTGGAGTGTCGGTCAGGGAGACGGCTACACCTTC	CAWSVGQGDGYTF
TRBV10-3	TRBJ2-7	TRBD2	-	TGTGCCATCAGTGAACTTACTAGCGGACCCTACGAGCAGTACTTC	CAISELTSGPYEQYF
TRBV19	TRBJ2-2	TRBD1	-	TGTGCCAGTAGTACCCCGCTTTTAGACAGGGCGAACACCGGGGAGCTGTTTTTT	CASSTPLLDRANTGELFF
TRBV4-1	TRBJ2-2	-	-	TGCGCCAGCAGCCCTTCATGGGGGGCTTGGACCGGGGAGCTGTTTTTT	CASSPSWGAWTGELFF
TRBV27	TRBJ1-1	-	-	TGTGCCAGCAGTTCAGAAGTCGACCCGAACACTGAAGCTTTCTTT	CASSSEVDPNTEAFF
TRBV15	TRBJ2-1	-	-	TGTGCCACCAGCAGAGATAGGGACTTCTACAATGAGCAGTTCTTC	CATSRDRDFYNEQFF
TRBV7-2	TRBJ1-5	-	-	TGTGCCAGCAGCTTAGTAGGAACTTCCAATCAGCCCCAGCATTTT	CASSLVGTSNQPQHF
TRBV5-1	TRBJ2-1	TRBD2	-	TGCGCCAGCAGCTTAGAAGGACTAGCGGGAGTCGATGAGCAGTTCTTC	CASSLEGLAGVDEQFF
TRBV5-4	TRBJ2-4	TRBD2	once	TGTGCCAGCAGCTTGGTTCCAGCGGGAGGGGTTCAAAACATTCAGTACTTC	CASSLVPAGGVQNIQYF
TRBV11-2	TRBJ2-1	TRBD2	-	TGTGCCAGCAGCTTCACTAGCGGGAGAAACTACAATGAGCAGTTCTTC	CASSFTSGRNYNEQFF
TRBV19	TRBJ1-1	TRBD1	-	TGTGCCAGTAGTCTAGGGACAGGGAACACTGAAGCTTTCTTT	CASSLGTGNTEAFF
TRBV7-2	TRBJ1-5	TRBD1	once	TGTGCCAGCAGCTACGACAGGGGATCTGGCCAGCCCCAGCATTTT	CASSYDRGSGQPQHF
TRBV28	TRBJ1-2	TRBD1	-	TGTGCCAGCACACTAGACGGGACAGCGCTTAACTATGGCTACACCTTC	CASTLDGTALNYGYTF
TRBV9	TRBJ1-5	TRBD1	-	TGTGCCAGCAGCACAGGGGAGGGCCAGCCCCAGCATTTT	CASSTGEGQPQHF
TRBV20-1	TRBJ2-3	-	-	TGCAGTGCTAGTGATCCAGATACGCAGTATTTT	CSASDPDTQYF
TRBV24-1	TRBJ1-2	-	-	TGTGCCACCAGTGATTTGGAGGGCGGGGGTGGCTACACCTTC	CATSDLEGGGGYTF
TRBV6-5	TRBJ1-1	TRBD1	once	TGTGCCAGCATCCCCAAACAGGGGCTAGGGACTGAAGCTTTCTTT	CASIPKQGLGTEAFF
TRBV19	TRBJ1-5	-	-	TGTGCCAGTAGTATTGCGACAGCCGATCCCAATCAGCCCCAGCATTTT	CASSIATADPNQPQHF
TRBV2	TRBJ1-2	-	once	TGTGCCAGCAGTTACACCGGGACCGGCGGCTACACCTTC	CASSYTGTGGYTF
TRBV19	TRBJ1-5	-	-	TGTGCCAGTAGTACCGAGTCGTATCAGCCCCAGCATTTT	CASSTESYQPQHF
TRBV6-6	TRBJ2-7	TRBD2	-	TGTGCCAGCAGGTCGCGGGGGACTAGCGAGTGGGAGCAGTACTTC	CASRSRGTSEWEQYF
TRBV24-1	TRBJ2-4	TRBD2	-	TGTGCCACCAGGGCTAGCGGGGGTGAGGACATTCAGTACTTC	CATRASGGEDIQYF
TRBV3-1/TRBV3-2	TRBJ1-6	-	-	TGTGCCAGCAGTCAGGGGCACAATAATTCACCCCTCCACTTT	CASSQGHNNSPLHF
TRBV2	TRBJ1-5	TRBD1	-	TGTGCCAGCAACCTGGACAGGGGCAATCAGCCCCAGCATTTT	CASNLDRGNQPQHF
TRBV5-8	TRBJ1-1	-	-	TGTGCCACCCGTCGTAGGTCTGAAGCTTTCTTT	CATRRRSEAFF
TRBV30	TRBJ1-1	-	-	TGTGCCTGGAGTGTACTTTTCTTGGGCAGGGATACGACTGAAGCTTTCTTT	CAWSVLFLGRDTTEAFF
TRBV12-3/TRBV12-4	TRBJ1-1	-	-	TGTGCCAGCAGCCCACATGCCGGGTCTGAAGCTTTCTTT	CASSPHAGSEAFF
TRBV27	TRBJ1-2	TRBD1	-	TGTGCCAGCAGTCCGTTTGAAAGGGGGCAATATGGCTACACCTTC	CASSPFERGQYGYTF
TRBV6-1	TRBJ2-5	-	-	TGTGCCAGCAGTGAATCCCAGGGGCAAGAGACCCAGTACTTC	CASSESQGQETQYF
TRBV3-1/TRBV3-2	TRBJ2-5	TRBD2	-	TGTGCCAGCAGCCTACTGTCCAGCGGGGGAGAGACCCAGTACTTC	CASSLLSSGGETQYF
TRBV24-1	TRBJ1-2	-	-	TGTGCCACCAGTGAGGCAGGCCCCGGGGGCTACACCTTC	CATSEAGPGGYTF
TRBV30	TRBJ2-3	TRBD2	-	TGTGCCTGGTCGGGGGGAGTTTCCACAGATACGCAGTATTTT	CAWSGGVSTDTQYF
TRBV11-2	TRBJ1-5	TRBD1	-	TGTGCCAGCAGCGCCGGACAGGGGAGTCAGCCCCAGCATTTT	CASSAGQGSQPQHF
TRBV7-9	TRBJ1-1	-	-	TGTGCCAGCAGCTTAGGAAAGATTGATGGAAAAACGAACACTGAAGCTTTCTTT	CASSLGKIDGKTNTEAFF
TRBV5-8	TRBJ2-5	-	-	TGTGCCAGCAGCCCCGGGACGACAGACGGAGAGACCCAGTACTTC	CASSPGTTDGETQYF
TRBV5-1	TRBJ2-7	-	-	TGCGCCAGCAGCCTGACGGGGACCCTTTTCTACGAGCAGTACTTC	CASSLTGTLFYEQYF
TRBV7-9	TRBJ2-5	TRBD2	-	TGTGCCAGCAGCTCCTTAGCGGGGGGGCTGGCCCAGTACTTC	CASSSLAGGLAQYF
TRBV5-1	TRBJ2-1	-	-	TGCGCCAGCAGTAATGGACAGAAAGTCAATGAGCAGTTCTTC	CASSNGQKVNEQFF
TRBV27	TRBJ2-1	-	-	TGTGCCAGCAGTCCCCAGGGGGGGTACAATGAGCAGTTCTTC	CASSPQGGYNEQFF
TRBV30	TRBJ2-6	TRBD1	-	TGTGCCTGGAAGGGACAGGCCTCTGGGGCCAACGTCCTGACTTTC	CAWKGQASGANVLTF
TRBV2	TRBJ1-4	-	-	TGTGCCAGCAGAGGACTCTCGAACCCGTTTTTT	CASRGLSNPFF
TRBV25-1	TRBJ2-1	TRBD1	-	TGTGCCAGCAGTGGACAGGGTAATGAGCAGTTCTTC	CASSGQGNEQFF
TRBV28	TRBJ1-3	TRBD1	-	TGTGCCAGCAGTCCCGCCTGGGACAGGTCTGGAAACACCATATATTTT	CASSPAWDRSGNTIYF
TRBV14	TRBJ2-7	-	-	TGTGCCAGCAGCCAAAAAACAGGGCTGATCTATTACGAGCAGTACTTC	CASSQKTGLIYYEQYF
TRBV6-6	TRBJ2-7	-	-	TGTGCCAGCAGAACTACTAGTTCCTACGAGCAGTACTTC	CASRTTSSYEQYF
TRBV9	TRBJ1-2	TRBD1	once	TGTGCCAGCAGAGGGGACAGGTGGTATGGCTACACCTTC	CASRGDRWYGYTF
TRBV7-3	TRBJ1-1	TRBD1	-	TGTGCCAGCAGCTCGGGACAGGGGGCGAAGACTGAAGCTTTCTTT	CASSSGQGAKTEAFF
TRBV27	TRBJ2-3	-	-	TGTGCCAGCAGTCCCGTCGTAACAGATACGCAGTATTTT	CASSPVVTDTQYF
TRBV6-5	TRBJ2-1	TRBD2	-	TGTGCCAGCAGCAGCGGGGGTAACAATGAGCAGTTCTTC	CASSSGGNNEQFF